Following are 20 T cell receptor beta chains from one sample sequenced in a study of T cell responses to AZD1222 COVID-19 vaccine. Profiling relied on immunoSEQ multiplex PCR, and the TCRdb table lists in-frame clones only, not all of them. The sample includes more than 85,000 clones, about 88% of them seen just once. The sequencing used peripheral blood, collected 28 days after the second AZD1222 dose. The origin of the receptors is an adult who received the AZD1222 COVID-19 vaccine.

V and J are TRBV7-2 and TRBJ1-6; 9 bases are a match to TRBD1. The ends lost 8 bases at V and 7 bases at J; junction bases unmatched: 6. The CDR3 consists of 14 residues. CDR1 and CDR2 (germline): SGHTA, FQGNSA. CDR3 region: CASGAGQGNSPLHF. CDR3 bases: TGTGCCAGCGGTGCGGGACAGGGAAATTCACCCCTCCACTTT.

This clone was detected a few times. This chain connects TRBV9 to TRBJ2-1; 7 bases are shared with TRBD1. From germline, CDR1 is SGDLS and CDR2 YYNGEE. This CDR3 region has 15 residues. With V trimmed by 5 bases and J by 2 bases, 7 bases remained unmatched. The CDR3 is CASRKTGSAYNEQFF. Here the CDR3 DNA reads TGTGCCAGCAGAAAGACAGGGAGTGCCTACAATGAGCAGTTCTTC.

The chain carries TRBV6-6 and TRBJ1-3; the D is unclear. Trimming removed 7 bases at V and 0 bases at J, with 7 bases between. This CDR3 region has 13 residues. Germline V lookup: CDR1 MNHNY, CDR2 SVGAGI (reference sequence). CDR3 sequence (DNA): TGTGCCAGCACAGTCACCTCTGGAAACACCATATATTTT. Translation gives CASTVTSGNTIYF.

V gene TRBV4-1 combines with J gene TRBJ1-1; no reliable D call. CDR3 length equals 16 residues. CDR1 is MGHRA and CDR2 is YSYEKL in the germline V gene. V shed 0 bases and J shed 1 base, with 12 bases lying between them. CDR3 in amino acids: CASSQDRRQKNTEAFF. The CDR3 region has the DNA TGCGCCAGCAGCCAAGATAGAAGGCAGAAGAACACTGAAGCTTTCTTT.

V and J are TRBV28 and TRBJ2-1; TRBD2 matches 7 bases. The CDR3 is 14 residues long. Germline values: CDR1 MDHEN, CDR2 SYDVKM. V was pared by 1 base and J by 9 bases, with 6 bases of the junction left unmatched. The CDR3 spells CASSLLVASGEQFF. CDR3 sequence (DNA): TGTGCCAGCAGTTTATTGGTCGCTAGCGGTGAGCAGTTCTTC.

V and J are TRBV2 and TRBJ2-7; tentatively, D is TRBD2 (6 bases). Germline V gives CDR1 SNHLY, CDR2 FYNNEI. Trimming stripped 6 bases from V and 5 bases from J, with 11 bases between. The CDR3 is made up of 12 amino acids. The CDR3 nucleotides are TGTGCCAGCAGCTATACTAGCAACGAGCAGTACTTC. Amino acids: CASSYTSNEQYF.

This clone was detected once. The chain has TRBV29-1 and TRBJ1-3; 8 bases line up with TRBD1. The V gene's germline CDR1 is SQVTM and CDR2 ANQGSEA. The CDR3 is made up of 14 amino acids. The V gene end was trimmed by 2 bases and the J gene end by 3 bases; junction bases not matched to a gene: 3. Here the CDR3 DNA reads TGCAGCGTTGAACAGGGGGCGGGTGGAAACACCATATATTTT. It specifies CSVEQGAGGNTIYF.

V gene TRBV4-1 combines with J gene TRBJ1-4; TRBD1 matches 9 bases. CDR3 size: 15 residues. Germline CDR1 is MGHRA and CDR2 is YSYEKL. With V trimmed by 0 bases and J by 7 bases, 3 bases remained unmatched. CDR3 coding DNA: TGCGCCAGCAGCCAAGAACAGGGGGCGCGTGAAAAACTGTTTTTT. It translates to CASSQEQGAREKLFF.

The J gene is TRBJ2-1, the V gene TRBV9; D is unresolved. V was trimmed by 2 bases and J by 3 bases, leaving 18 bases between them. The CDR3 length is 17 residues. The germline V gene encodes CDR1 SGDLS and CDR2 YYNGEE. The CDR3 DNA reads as TGTGCCAGCAGCGTGGGTGCGGCGGATAACCTCTACAATGAGCAGTTCTTC. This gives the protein CASSVGAADNLYNEQFF. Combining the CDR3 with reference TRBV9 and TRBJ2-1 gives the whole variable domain DSGVTQTPKHLITATGQRVTLRCSPRSGDLSVYWYQQSLDQGLQFLIQYYNGEERAKGNILERFSAQQFPDLHSELNLSSLELGDSALYFCASSVGAADNLYNEQFFGPGTRLTVL.

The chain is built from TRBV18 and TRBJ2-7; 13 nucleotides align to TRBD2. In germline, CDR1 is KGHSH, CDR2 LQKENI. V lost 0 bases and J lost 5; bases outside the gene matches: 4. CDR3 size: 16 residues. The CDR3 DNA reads TGTGCCAGCTCACCACCCTTTGGACTAGCGGGAGACGAGCAGTACTTC. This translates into CASSPPFGLAGDEQYF.

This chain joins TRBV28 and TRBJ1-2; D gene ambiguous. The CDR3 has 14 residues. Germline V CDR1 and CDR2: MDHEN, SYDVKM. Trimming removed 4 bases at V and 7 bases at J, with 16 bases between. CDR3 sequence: CASSSTRGLSGYTF. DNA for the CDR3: TGTGCCAGCAGTTCGACCCGGGGTCTTAGTGGCTACACCTTC.

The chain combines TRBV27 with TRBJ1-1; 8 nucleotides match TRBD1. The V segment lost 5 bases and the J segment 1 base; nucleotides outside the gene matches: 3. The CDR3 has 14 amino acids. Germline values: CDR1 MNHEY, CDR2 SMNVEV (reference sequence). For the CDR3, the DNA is TGTGCCAGCAGTGACAGGGGTGGGAACACTGAAGCTTTCTTT. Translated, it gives CASSDRGGNTEAFF.

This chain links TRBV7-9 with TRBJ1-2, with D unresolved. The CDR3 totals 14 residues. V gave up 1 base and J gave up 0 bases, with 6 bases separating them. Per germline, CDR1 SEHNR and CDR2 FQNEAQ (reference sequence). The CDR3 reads CASSLDGSNYGYTF. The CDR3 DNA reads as TGTGCCAGCAGCTTAGACGGCTCTAACTATGGCTACACCTTC.

The CDR3 nucleotides read TGTGCCATCAGGGACAGGCAAATTGGAAACACCATATATTTT. It is translated as CAIRDRQIGNTIYF. V is TRBV10-3 and J is TRBJ1-3; 7 bases fit TRBD1. The CDR3 has 14 residues. V lost 6 bases to trimming and J lost 3 bases; unmatched junction nucleotides: 5. Germline loops: CDR1 ENHRY, CDR2 SYGVKD.

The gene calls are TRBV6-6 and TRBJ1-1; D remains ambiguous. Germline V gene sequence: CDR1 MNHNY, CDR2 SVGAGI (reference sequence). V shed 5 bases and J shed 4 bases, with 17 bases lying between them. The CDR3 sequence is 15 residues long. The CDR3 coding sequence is TGTGCCAGCAGTGGAATTATTGGGGTCGCCACTGAAGCTTTCTTT. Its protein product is CASSGIIGVATEAFF.

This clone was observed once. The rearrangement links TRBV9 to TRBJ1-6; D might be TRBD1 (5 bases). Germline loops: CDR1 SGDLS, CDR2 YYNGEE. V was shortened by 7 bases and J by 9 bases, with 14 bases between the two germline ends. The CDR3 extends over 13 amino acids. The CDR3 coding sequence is TGTGCCAGCGCAGCGGGGCAGGGTTCACCCCTCCACTTT. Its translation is CASAAGQGSPLHF.

CDR3 DNA sequence: TGCAGCGGCTCCGGGACTAACTATGGCTACACCTTC. Protein: CSGSGTNYGYTF. The V call is TRBV29-1, the J call TRBJ1-2, with D uncertain. The germline CDR1 and CDR2 sequences are SQVTM and ANQGSEA. Trimming pared 7 bases from V and 0 bases from J, leaving 9 bases between. The CDR3 consists of 12 residues.

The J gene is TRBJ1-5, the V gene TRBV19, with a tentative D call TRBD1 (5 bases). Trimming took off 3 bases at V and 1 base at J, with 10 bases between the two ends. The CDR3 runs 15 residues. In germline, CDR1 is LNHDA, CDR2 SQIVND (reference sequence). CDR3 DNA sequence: TGTGCCAGTAGTATGGGGGTTATGAGCAATCAGCCCCAGCATTTT. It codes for CASSMGVMSNQPQHF.

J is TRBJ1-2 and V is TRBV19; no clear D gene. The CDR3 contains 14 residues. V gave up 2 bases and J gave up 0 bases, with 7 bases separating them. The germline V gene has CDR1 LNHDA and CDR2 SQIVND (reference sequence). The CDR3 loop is CASSIQLANYGYTF. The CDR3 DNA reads TGTGCCAGTAGTATACAGTTAGCTAACTATGGCTACACCTTC. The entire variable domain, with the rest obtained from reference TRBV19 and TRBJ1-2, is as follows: DGGITQSPKYLFRKEGQNVTLSCEQNLNHDAMYWYRQDPGQGLRLIYYSQIVNDFQKGDIAEGYSVSREKKESFPLTVTSAQKNPTAFYLCASSIQLANYGYTFGSGTRLTVV.

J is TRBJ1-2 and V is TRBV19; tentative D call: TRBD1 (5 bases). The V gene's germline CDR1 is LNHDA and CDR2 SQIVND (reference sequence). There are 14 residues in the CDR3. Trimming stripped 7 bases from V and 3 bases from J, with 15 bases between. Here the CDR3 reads CASTKDRGHYGYTF. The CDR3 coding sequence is TGTGCCAGTACCAAGGACCGGGGCCACTATGGCTACACCTTC.